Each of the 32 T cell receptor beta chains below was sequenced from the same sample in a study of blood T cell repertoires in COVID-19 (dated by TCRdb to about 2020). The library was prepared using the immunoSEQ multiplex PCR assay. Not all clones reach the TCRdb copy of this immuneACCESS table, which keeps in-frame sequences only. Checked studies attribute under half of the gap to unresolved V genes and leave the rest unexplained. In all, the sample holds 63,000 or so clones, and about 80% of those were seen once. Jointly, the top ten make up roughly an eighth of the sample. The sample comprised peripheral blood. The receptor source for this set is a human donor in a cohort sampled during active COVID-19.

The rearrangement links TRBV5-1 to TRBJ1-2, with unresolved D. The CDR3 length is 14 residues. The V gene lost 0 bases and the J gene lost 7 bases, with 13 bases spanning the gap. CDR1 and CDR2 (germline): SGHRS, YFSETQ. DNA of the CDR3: TGCGCCAGCAGCTTGGAGGTCACCCCGGGTGGCTACACCTTC. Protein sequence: CASSLEVTPGGYTF. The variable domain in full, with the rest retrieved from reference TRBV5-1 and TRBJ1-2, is KAGVTQTPRYLIKTRGQQVTLSCSPISGHRSVSWYQQTPGQGLQFLFEYFSETQRNKGNFPGRFSGRQFSNSRSEMNVSTLELGDSALYLCASSLEVTPGGYTFGSGTRLTVV.

CDR3 DNA: TGTGCCAGCAGGGGACAGGGGGGGGGAGATACGCAGTATTTT. Its protein is CASRGQGGGDTQYF. V and J are TRBV25-1 and TRBJ2-3, with TRBD1 identical over 11 bases. Trimming took 6 bases from V and 5 from J; bases not matched to a gene: 4. The germline V gene encodes CDR1 MGHDK and CDR2 SYGVNS. The length of the CDR3 is 14 residues.

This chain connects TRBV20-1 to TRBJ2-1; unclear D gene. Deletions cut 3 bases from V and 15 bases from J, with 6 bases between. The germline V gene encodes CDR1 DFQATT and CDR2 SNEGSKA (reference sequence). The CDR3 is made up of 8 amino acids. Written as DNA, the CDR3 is TGCAGTGCTAGCAACTCGTTCTTC. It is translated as CSASNSFF.

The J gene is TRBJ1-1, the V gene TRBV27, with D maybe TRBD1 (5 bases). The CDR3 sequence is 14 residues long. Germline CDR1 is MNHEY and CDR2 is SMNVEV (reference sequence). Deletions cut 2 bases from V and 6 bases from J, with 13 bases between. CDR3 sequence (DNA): TGTGCCAGCAGTTTAAGGGGCTTTGGCGCTGAAGCTTTCTTT. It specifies CASSLRGFGAEAFF.

CDR3 bases: TGTGCCAGCAGCTTGGGCAGCACTGAAGCTTTCTTT. Translating gives CASSLGSTEAFF. The V gene is TRBV5-6, the J gene TRBJ1-1; D unclear. The germline gives CDR1 SGHDT, CDR2 YYEEEE. V was trimmed by 0 bases and J by 4 bases, leaving 4 bases between them. The length of the CDR3 is 12 residues.

CDR3 nucleotide sequence: TGTGCCAGTAGTAGGGCGGGACAGTATAGCAATCAGCCCCAGCATTTT. This gives the protein CASSRAGQYSNQPQHF. The chain employs TRBV19 and TRBJ1-5; TRBD1 matches 7 bases. The CDR3 contains 16 residues. From germline, CDR1 is LNHDA and CDR2 SQIVND (reference sequence). J gave up 0 bases and V 4 bases, and 6 bases lay outside the gene matches.

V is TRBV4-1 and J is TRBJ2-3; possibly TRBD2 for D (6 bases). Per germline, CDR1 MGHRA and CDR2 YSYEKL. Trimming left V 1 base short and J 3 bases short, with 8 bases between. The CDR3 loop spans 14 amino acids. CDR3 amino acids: CASSQARGTDTQYF. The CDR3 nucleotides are TGCGCCAGCAGCCAAGCACGGGGGACAGATACGCAGTATTTT.

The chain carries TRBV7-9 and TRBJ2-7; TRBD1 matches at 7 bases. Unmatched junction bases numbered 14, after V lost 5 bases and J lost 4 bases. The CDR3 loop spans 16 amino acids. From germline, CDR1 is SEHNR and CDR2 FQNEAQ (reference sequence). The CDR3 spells CASSPDPDRLLYEQYF. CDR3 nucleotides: TGTGCCAGCAGCCCCGACCCGGACAGGTTGCTATACGAGCAGTACTTC.

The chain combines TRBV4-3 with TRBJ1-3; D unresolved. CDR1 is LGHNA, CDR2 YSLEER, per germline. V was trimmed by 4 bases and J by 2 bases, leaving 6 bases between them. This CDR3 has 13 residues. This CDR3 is CASSPYTGNTIYF. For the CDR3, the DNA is TGCGCCAGCAGCCCCTATACTGGAAACACCATATATTTT.

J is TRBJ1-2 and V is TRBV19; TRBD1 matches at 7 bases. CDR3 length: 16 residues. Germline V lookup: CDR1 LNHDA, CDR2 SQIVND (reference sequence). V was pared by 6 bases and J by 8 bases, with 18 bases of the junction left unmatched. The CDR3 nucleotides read TGTGCCAGTAGGACTCCCGGGACAGAGGCTGGGGGAGGCTACACCTTC. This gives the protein CASRTPGTEAGGGYTF.

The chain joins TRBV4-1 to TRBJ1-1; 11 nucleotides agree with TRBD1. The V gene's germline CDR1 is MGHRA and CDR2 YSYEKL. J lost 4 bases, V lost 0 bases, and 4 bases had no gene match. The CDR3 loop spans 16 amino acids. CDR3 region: CASSQDWTGGFTEAFF. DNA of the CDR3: TGCGCCAGCAGCCAAGACTGGACAGGGGGCTTCACTGAAGCTTTCTTT.

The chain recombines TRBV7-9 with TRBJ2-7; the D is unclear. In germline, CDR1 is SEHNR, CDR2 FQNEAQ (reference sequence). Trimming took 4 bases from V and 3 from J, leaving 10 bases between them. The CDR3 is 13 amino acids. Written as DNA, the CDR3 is TGTGCCAGCAGCTCGTCACATTTCTACGAGCAGTACTTC. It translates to CASSSSHFYEQYF. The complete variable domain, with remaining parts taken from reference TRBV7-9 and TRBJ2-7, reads DTGVSQNPRHKITKRGQNVTFRCDPISEHNRLYWYRQTLGQGPEFLTYFQNEAQLEKSRLLSDRFSAERPKGSFSTLEIQRTEQGDSAMYLCASSSSHFYEQYFGPGTRLTVT.

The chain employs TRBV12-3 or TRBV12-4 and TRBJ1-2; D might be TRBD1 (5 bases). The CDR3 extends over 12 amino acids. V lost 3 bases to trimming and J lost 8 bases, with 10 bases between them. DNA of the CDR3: TGTGCCAGCAGTTTCGGGGCGGGAGGCTACACCTTC. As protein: CASSFGAGGYTF.

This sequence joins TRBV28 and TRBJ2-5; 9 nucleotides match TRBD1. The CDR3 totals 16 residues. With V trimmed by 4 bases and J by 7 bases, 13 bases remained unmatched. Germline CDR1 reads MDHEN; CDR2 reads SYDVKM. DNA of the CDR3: TGTGCCAGCAGTTCTGGACCTTCGACAGGGGGATGGACCCAGTACTTC. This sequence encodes CASSSGPSTGGWTQYF.

The CDR3 coding sequence is TGTGCCAGCAGTTCTGACAGGGACTATGGCTACACCTTC. The encoded protein is CASSSDRDYGYTF. The chain recombines TRBV7-2 with TRBJ1-2; 7 nucleotides agree with TRBD1. Trimming at V came to 6 bases and at J to 3 bases, leaving 4 bases not matched to a gene. CDR1 SGHTA and CDR2 FQGNSA come from the germline V gene. The CDR3 is 13 residues long. The full variable domain, its missing parts supplied by reference TRBV7-2 and TRBJ1-2, is GAGVSQSPSNKVTEKGKDVELRCDPISGHTALYWYRQSLGQGLEFLIYFQGNSAPDKSGLPSDRFSAERTGGSVSTLTIQRTQQEDSAVYLCASSSDRDYGYTFGSGTRLTVV.

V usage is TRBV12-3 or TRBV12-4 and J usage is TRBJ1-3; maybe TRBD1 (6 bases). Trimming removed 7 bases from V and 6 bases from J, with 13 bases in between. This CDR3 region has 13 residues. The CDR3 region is CASTQGKENTIYF. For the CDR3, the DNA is TGTGCCAGCACCCAGGGGAAGGAAAACACCATATATTTT.

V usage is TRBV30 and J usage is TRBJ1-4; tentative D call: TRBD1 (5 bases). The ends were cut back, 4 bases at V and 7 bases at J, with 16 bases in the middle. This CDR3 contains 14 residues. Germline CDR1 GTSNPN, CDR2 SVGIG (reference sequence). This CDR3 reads CAWNGGPTFEKLFF. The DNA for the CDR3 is TGTGCCTGGAACGGGGGACCGACGTTTGAAAAACTGTTTTTT.

CDR3 sequence: CASIPTGRASPLHF. The CDR3 bases are TGTGCCAGCATTCCGACTGGGAGGGCTTCACCCCTCCACTTT. The chain uses TRBV28 and TRBJ1-6; no definite D call. V lost 7 bases, J lost 9 bases, and 16 bases lay in between. Per the germline V gene, CDR1 is MDHEN and CDR2 is SYDVKM. The CDR3 totals 14 residues. Full variable domain (remainder filled in from reference TRBV28 and TRBJ1-6): DVKVTQSSRYLVKRTGEKVFLECVQDMDHENMFWYRQDPGLGLRLIYFSYDVKMKEKGDIPEGYSVSREKKERFSLILESASTNQTSMYLCASIPTGRASPLHFGNGTRLTVT.

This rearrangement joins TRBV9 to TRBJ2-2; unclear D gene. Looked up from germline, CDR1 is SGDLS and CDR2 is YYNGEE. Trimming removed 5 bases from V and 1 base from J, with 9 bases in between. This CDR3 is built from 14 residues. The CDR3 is CASSYTVNTGELFF. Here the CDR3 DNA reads TGTGCCAGCAGTTATACAGTGAACACCGGGGAGCTGTTTTTT. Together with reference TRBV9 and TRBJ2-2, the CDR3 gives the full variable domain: DSGVTQTPKHLITATGQRVTLRCSPRSGDLSVYWYQQSLDQGLQFLIQYYNGEERAKGNILERFSAQQFPDLHSELNLSSLELGDSALYFCASSYTVNTGELFFGEGSRLTVL.

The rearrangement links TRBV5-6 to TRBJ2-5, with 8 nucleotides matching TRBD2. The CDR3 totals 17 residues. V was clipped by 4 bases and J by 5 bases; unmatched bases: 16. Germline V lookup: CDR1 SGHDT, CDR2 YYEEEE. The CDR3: CASSRYRLASVSETQYF. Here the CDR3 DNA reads TGTGCCAGCAGCCGTTACCGACTAGCGAGCGTATCGGAGACCCAGTACTTC. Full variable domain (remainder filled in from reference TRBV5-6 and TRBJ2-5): DAGVTQSPTHLIKTRGQQVTLRCSPKSGHDTVSWYQQALGQGPQFIFQYYEEEERQRGNFPDRFSGHQFPNYSSELNVNALLLGDSALYLCASSRYRLASVSETQYFGPGTRLLVL.

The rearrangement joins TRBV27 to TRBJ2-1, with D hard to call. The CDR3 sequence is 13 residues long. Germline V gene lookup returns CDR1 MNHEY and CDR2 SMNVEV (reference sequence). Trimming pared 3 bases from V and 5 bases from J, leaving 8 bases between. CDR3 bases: TGTGCCAGCAGTTTTGTTCCTGACAATGAGCAGTTCTTC. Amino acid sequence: CASSFVPDNEQFF.

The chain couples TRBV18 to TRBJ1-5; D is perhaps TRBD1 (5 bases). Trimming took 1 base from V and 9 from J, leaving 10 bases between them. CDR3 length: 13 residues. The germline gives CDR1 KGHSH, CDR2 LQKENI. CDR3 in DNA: TGTGCCAGCTCACCACAGGGGCCCGGGCCCCAGCATTTT. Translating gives CASSPQGPGPQHF.

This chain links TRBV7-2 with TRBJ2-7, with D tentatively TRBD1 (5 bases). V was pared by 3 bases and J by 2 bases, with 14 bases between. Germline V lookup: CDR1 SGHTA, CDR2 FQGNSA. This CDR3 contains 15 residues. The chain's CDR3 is CASSFGTGHTYEQYF. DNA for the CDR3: TGTGCCAGCAGCTTCGGAACAGGCCATACCTACGAGCAGTACTTC.

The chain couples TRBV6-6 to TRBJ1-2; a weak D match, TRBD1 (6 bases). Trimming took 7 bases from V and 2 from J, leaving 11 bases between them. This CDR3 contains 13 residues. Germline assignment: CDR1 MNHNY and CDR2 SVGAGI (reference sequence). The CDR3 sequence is CASKLQGNYGYTF. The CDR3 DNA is TGTGCCAGCAAACTACAGGGAAACTATGGCTACACCTTC.

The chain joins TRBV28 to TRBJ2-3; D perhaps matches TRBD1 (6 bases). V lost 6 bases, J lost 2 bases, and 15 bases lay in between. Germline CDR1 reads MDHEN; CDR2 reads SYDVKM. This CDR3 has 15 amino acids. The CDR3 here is CASRDSRVLTDTQYF. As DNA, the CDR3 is TGTGCCAGCAGGGACAGCCGAGTCCTCACAGATACGCAGTATTTT.

The CDR3 spells CASSYNPSGGSLSYEQYF. The CDR3 DNA reads as TGTGCCAGCAGTTACAACCCTTCGGGGGGTTCCCTCTCCTACGAGCAGTACTTC. The V gene is TRBV6-2 or TRBV6-3, the J gene TRBJ2-7; 7 bases map to TRBD2. Germline V gene sequence: CDR1 MNHEY, CDR2 SVGEGT. With V trimmed by 2 bases and J by 0 bases, 13 bases remained unmatched. The CDR3 is made up of 18 amino acids.

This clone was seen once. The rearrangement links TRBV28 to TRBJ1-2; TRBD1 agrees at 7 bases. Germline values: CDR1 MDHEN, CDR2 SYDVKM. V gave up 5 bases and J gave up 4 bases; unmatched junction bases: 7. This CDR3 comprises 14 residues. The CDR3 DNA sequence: TGTGCCAGCAGTCCACAGGGGCTTGGCTATGGCTACACCTTC. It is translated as CASSPQGLGYGYTF.

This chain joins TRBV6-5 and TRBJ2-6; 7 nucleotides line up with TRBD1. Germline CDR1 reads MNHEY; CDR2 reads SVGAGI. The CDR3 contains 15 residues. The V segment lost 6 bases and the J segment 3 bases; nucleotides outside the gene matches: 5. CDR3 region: CASRPDRVGANVLTF. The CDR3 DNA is TGTGCCAGCAGGCCTGACAGGGTTGGGGCCAACGTCCTGACTTTC.

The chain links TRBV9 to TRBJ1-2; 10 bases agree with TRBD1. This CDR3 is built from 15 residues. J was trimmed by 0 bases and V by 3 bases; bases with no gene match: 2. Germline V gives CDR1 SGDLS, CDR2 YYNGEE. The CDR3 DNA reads TGTGCCAGCAGCGCCGGACAGGGGGCTAACTATGGCTACACCTTC. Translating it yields CASSAGQGANYGYTF.

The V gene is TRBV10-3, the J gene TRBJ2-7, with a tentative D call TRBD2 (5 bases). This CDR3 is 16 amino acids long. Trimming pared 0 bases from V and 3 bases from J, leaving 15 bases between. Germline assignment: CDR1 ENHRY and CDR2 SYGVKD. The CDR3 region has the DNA TGTGCCATCAGTGAGTCGATGTACGGGGATAACTACGAGCAGTACTTC. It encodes CAISESMYGDNYEQYF.

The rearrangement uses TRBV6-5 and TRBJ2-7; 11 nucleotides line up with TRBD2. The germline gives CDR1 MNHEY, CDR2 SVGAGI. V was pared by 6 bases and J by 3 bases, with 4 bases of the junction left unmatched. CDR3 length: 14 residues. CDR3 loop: CASRRTSGYYEQYF. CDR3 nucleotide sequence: TGTGCCAGCAGAAGGACTAGCGGGTACTACGAGCAGTACTTC.

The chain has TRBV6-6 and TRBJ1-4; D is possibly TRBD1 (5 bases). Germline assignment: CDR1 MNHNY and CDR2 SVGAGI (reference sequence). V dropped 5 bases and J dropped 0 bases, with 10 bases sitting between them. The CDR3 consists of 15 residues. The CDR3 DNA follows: TGTGCCAGCAGTAAACCGGGGGCAACTAATGAAAAACTGTTTTTT. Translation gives CASSKPGATNEKLFF.